One sample yielded the 5 T cell receptor beta chains listed below, sequenced in a study of T cell clonotyping in hematopoietic cell transplantation. Clones were sequenced by immunoSEQ multiplex PCR, and TCRdb holds only the in-frame ones, with some missing. Of 3,000 to 4,500 clones in the sample, approximately 16% were seen once. The sample was peripheral blood mononuclear cells, taken 30 days after allogeneic stem cell transplant. These TCRs come from a male patient aged 45-59 years who had an allogeneic stem cell transplant from a related donor, so the T cells may come from the graft donor. Some clones in this sample may be carry-over from other donors' samples.

The chain couples TRBV30 to TRBJ1-1; weak D call: TRBD1 (5 bases). The V and J ends lost 4 bases and 0 bases respectively, with 12 bases between them. This CDR3 is 14 amino acids long. Germline values: CDR1 GTSNPN, CDR2 SVGIG (reference sequence). This CDR3 is CAWNSRALNTEAFF. The CDR3 DNA sequence: TGTGCCTGGAACTCCAGGGCTCTGAACACTGAAGCTTTCTTT.

This rearrangement joins TRBV9 to TRBJ1-2; D is unresolved. Trimming cost V 0 bases and J 0 bases, with 9 bases left between them. The CDR3 totals 15 residues. Per germline, CDR1 SGDLS and CDR2 YYNGEE. The CDR3 protein is CASSVEARPNYGYTF. In nucleotides, the CDR3 is TGTGCCAGCAGCGTAGAAGCCAGGCCTAACTATGGCTACACCTTC. The full variable domain, rest sourced from reference TRBV9 and TRBJ1-2, is DSGVTQTPKHLITATGQRVTLRCSPRSGDLSVYWYQQSLDQGLQFLIQYYNGEERAKGNILERFSAQQFPDLHSELNLSSLELGDSALYFCASSVEARPNYGYTFGSGTRLTVV.

This chain uses TRBV5-1 with TRBJ2-7; TRBD2 aligns across 7 bases. Germline assignment: CDR1 SGHRS and CDR2 YFSETQ. J gave up 5 bases and V 0 bases, and 8 bases lay outside the gene matches. This CDR3 contains 15 residues. The CDR3 DNA reads TGCGCCAGCAGCTTGGATGGGGGGGTGGACGACGAGCAGTACTTC. Encoded protein: CASSLDGGVDDEQYF.

The rearrangement links TRBV25-1 to TRBJ1-2; D unresolved. Trimming removed 4 bases at V and 4 bases at J, with 7 bases between. The CDR3 spans 12 residues. Germline V lookup: CDR1 MGHDK, CDR2 SYGVNS. CDR3 in amino acids: CASSGVSYGYTF. The CDR3 DNA is TGTGCCAGCAGTGGGGTGAGCTATGGCTACACCTTC.

CDR3: CASSPGDPTDTQYF. CDR3 in DNA: TGCGCCAGCAGCCCGGGGGACCCCACAGATACGCAGTATTTT. The chain uses TRBV5-1 and TRBJ2-3, with a weak D call TRBD2 (6 bases). The V and J ends lost 4 bases and 2 bases respectively, with 11 bases between them. The germline V gene has CDR1 SGHRS and CDR2 YFSETQ. The CDR3 spans 14 residues. Full variable domain (missing parts from reference TRBV5-1 and TRBJ2-3): KAGVTQTPRYLIKTRGQQVTLSCSPISGHRSVSWYQQTPGQGLQFLFEYFSETQRNKGNFPGRFSGRQFSNSRSEMNVSTLELGDSALYLCASSPGDPTDTQYFGPGTRLTVL.